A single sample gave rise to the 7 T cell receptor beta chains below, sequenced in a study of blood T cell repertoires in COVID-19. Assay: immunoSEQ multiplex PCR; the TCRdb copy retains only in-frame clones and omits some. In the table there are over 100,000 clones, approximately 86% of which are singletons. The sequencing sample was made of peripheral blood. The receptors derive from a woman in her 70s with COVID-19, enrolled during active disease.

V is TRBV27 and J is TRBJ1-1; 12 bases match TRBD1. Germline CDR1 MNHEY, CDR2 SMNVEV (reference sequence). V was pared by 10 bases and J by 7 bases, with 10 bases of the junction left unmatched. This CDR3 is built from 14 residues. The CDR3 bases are TGTGCCACCTGGGACAGGGGGCTAGGGGGTGAAGCTTTCTTT. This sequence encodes CATWDRGLGGEAFF.

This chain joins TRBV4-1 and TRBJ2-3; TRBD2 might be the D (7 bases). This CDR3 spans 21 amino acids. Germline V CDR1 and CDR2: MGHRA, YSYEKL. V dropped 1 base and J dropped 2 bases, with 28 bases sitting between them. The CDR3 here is CASSQGRGGEGRAGSTDTQYF. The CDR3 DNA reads TGCGCCAGCAGCCAAGGGAGGGGGGGCGAGGGCAGAGCGGGGTCCACAGATACGCAGTATTTT.

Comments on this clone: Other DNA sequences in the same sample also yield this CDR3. The CDR3: CASSLGQGTGELFF. DNA of the CDR3: TGCGCCAGCAGCTTGGGACAGGGCACCGGGGAGCTGTTTTTT. The chain joins TRBV5-1 to TRBJ2-2, with 7 bases lining up with TRBD1. Germline V gives CDR1 SGHRS, CDR2 YFSETQ. This CDR3 has 14 residues. V shed 0 bases, J shed 4 bases, and the junction held 0 bases outside the gene matches.

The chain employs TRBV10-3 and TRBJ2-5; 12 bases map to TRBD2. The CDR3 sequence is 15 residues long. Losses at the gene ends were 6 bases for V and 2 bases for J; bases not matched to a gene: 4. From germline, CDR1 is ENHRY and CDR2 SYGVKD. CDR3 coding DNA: TGTGCCATCAGCGCACTAGCGGGGGGACAAGAGACCCAGTACTTC. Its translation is CAISALAGGQETQYF.

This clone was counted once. CDR3 coding DNA: TGTGCCAGCAGCTTACCCACAGGGCCCCAGCATTTT. It codes for CASSLPTGPQHF. The rearrangement joins TRBV7-2 to TRBJ1-5, with D possibly TRBD1 on 5 matching bases. There are 12 residues in the CDR3. V was pared by 2 bases and J by 9 bases, with 8 bases between. Germline V gene data show CDR1 as SGHTA and CDR2 as FQGNSA.

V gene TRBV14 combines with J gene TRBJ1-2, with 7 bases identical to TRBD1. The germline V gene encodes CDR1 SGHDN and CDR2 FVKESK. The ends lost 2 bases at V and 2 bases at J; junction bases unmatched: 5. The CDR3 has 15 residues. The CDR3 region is CASSQLQGRNYGYTF. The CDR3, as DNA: TGTGCCAGCAGCCAATTACAGGGGAGGAACTATGGCTACACCTTC.

The CDR3 sequence: CATSSGQGSARRAFF. The DNA of the CDR3 is TGTGCCACCAGCAGCGGACAGGGGTCAGCGCGTAGAGCTTTCTTT. The chain joins TRBV15 to TRBJ1-1; 9 positions match TRBD1. The CDR3 has 15 residues. Germline trimming cut 3 bases from V and 10 bases from J; bases unmatched to any gene: 12. Germline CDR1 is LNHNV and CDR2 is YYDKDF (reference sequence).